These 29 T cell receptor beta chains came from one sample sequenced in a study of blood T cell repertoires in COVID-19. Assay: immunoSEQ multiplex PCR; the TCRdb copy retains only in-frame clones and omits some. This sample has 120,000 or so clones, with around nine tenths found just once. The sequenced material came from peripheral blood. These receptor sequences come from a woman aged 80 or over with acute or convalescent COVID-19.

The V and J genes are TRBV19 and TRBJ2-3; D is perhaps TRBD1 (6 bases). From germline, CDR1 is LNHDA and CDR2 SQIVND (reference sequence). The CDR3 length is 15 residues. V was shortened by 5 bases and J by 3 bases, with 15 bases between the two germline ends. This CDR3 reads CASSSRLQGTDTQYF. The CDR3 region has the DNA TGTGCCAGTAGTTCCCGTCTTCAGGGGACAGATACGCAGTATTTT.

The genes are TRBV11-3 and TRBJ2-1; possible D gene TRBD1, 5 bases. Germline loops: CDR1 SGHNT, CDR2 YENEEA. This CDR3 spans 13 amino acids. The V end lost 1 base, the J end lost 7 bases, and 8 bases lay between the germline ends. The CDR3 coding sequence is TGTGCCAGCAGCTTAGGCAGGGTAAATGAGCAGTTCTTC. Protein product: CASSLGRVNEQFF. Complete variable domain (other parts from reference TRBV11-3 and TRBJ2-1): EAGVVQSPRYKIIEKKQPVAFWCNPISGHNTLYWYLQNLGQGPELLIRYENEEAVDDSQLPKDRFSAERLKGVDSTLKIQPAELGDSAVYLCASSLGRVNEQFFGPGTRLTVL.

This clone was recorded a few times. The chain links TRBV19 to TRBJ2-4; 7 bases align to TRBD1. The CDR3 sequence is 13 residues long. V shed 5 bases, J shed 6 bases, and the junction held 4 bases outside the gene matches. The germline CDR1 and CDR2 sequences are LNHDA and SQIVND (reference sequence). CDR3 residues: CASSAWDRNIQYF. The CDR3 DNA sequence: TGTGCCAGTAGTGCCTGGGACAGAAACATTCAGTACTTC.

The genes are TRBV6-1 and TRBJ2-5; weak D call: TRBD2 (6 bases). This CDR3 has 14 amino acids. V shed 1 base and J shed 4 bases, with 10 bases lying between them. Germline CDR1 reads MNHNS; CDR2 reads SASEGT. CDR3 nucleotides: TGTGCCAGCAGTGAAGTCCTAGCGTTAGAGACCCAGTACTTC. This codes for CASSEVLALETQYF.

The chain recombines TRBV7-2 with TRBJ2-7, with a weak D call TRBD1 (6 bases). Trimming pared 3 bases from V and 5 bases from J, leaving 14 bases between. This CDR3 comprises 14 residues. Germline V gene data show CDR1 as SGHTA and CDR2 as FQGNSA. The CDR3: CASSLYGTPNEQYF. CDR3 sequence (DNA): TGTGCCAGCAGCTTGTACGGGACACCTAACGAGCAGTACTTC. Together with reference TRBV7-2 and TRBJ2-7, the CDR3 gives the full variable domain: GAGVSQSPSNKVTEKGKDVELRCDPISGHTALYWYRQSLGQGLEFLIYFQGNSAPDKSGLPSDRFSAERTGGSVSTLTIQRTQQEDSAVYLCASSLYGTPNEQYFGPGTRLTVT.

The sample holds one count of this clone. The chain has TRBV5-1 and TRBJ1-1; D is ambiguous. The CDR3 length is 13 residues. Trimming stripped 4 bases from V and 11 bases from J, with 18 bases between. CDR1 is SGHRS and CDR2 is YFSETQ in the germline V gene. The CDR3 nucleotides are TGCGCCAGCAGCAAATCCCCGGGGTACGCGGCTTTCTTT. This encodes CASSKSPGYAAFF.

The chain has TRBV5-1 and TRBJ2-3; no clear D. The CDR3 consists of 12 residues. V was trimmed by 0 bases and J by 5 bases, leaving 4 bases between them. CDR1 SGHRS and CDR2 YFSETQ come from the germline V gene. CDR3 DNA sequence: TGCGCCAGCAGCTTGGGTCGAGATACGCAGTATTTT. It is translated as CASSLGRDTQYF.

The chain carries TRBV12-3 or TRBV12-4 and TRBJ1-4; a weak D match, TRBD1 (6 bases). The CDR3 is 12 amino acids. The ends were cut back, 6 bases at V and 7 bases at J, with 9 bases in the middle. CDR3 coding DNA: TGTGCCAGCAGAGGGGGTACTGAAAAACTGTTTTTT. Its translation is CASRGGTEKLFF.

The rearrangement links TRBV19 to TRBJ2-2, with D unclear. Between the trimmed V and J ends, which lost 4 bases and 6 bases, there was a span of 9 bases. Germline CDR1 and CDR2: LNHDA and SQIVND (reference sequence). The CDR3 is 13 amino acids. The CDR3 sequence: CASSTNRAGELFF. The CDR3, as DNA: TGTGCCAGTAGTACCAACCGGGCCGGGGAGCTGTTTTTT.

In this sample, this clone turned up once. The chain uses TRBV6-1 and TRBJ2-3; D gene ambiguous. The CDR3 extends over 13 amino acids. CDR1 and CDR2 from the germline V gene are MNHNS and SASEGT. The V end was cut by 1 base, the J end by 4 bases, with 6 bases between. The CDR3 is CASSEVGADTQYF. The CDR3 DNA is TGTGCCAGCAGTGAAGTTGGAGCAGATACGCAGTATTTT.

CDR3 sequence reads: CAISAGEGNSPLHF. CDR3 coding DNA: TGTGCCATCAGTGCGGGAGAGGGGAATTCACCCCTCCACTTT. V gene TRBV10-3 combines with J gene TRBJ1-6; a possible D gene is TRBD1 (5 bases). This CDR3 is 14 amino acids long. Germline-derived CDR1 and CDR2 are ENHRY and SYGVKD. Trimming stripped 4 bases from V and 7 bases from J, with 11 bases between.

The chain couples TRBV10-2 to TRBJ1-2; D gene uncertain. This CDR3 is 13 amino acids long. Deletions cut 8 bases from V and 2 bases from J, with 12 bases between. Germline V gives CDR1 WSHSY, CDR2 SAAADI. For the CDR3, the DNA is TGCGCCAGCTCCGATTCGGGAAACTATGGCTACACCTTC. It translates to CASSDSGNYGYTF.

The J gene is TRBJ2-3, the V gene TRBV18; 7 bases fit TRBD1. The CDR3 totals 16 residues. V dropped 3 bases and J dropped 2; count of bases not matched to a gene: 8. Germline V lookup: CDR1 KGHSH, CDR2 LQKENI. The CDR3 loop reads CASSPQGRGNTDTQYF. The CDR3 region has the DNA TGTGCCAGCTCACCGCAAGGCAGGGGGAACACAGATACGCAGTATTTT.

Here the CDR3 DNA reads TGTGCCAGTAGTCAACAGGGTTCTGGAAACACCATATATTTT. Amino acids: CASSQQGSGNTIYF. The genes are TRBV19 and TRBJ1-3; possible D gene TRBD1, 6 bases. The germline V gene encodes CDR1 LNHDA and CDR2 SQIVND (reference sequence). Trimming removed 5 bases from V and 1 base from J, with 9 bases in between. The CDR3 loop spans 14 amino acids.

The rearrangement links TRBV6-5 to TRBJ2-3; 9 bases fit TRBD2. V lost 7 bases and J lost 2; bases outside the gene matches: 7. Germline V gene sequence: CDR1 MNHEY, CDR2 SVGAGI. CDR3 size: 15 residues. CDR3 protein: CASKSGGIPTDTQYF. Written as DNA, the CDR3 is TGTGCCAGCAAAAGCGGGGGGATCCCCACAGATACGCAGTATTTT.

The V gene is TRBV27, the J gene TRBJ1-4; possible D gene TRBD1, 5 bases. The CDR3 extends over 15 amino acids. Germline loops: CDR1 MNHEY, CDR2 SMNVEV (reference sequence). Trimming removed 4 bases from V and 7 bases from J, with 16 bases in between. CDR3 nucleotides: TGTGCCAGCAGTTCCATCCAGGGCGGCGGTGAAAAACTGTTTTTT. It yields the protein CASSSIQGGGEKLFF.

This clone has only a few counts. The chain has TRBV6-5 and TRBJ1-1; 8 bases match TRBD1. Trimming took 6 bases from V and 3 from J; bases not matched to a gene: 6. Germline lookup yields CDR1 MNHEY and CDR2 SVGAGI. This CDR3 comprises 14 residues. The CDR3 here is CASSGTGGDTEAFF. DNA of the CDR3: TGTGCCAGCAGCGGAACAGGGGGGGACACTGAAGCTTTCTTT.

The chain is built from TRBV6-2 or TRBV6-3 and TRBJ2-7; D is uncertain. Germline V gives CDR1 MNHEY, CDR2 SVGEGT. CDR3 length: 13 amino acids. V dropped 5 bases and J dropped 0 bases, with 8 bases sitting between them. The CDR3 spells CASSLTHSYEQYF. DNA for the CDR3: TGTGCCAGCAGTCTGACACACTCCTACGAGCAGTACTTC.

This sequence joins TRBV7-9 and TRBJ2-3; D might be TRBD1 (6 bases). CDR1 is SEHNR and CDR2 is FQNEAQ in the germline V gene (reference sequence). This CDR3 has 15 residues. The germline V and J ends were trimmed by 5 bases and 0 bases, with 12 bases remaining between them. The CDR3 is CASSAPGASTDTQYF. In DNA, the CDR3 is TGTGCCAGCAGCGCGCCAGGGGCGAGCACAGATACGCAGTATTTT.

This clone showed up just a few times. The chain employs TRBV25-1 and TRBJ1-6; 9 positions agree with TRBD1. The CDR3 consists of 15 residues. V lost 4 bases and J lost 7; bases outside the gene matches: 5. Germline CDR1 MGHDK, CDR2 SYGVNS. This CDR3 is CASSGQGGWNSPLHF. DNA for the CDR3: TGTGCCAGCAGTGGACAGGGGGGATGGAATTCACCCCTCCACTTT. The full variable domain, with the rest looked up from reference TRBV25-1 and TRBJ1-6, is EADIYQTPRYLVIGTGKKITLECSQTMGHDKMYWYQQDPGMELHLIHYSYGVNSTEKGDLSSESTVSRIRTEHFPLTLESARPSHTSQYLCASSGQGGWNSPLHFGNGTRLTVT.

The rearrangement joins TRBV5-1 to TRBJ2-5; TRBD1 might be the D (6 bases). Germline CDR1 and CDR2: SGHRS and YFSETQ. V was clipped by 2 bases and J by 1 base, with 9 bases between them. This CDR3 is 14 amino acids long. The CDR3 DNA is TGCGCCAGCAGCTTCGGGACACTCCAAGAGACCCAGTACTTC. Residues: CASSFGTLQETQYF.

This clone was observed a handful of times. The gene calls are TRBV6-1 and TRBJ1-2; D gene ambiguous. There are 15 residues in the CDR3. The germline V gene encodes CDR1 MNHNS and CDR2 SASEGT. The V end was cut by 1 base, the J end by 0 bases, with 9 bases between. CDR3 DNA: TGTGCCAGCAGTGAAGTCCCCCTGTCTAACTATGGCTACACCTTC. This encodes CASSEVPLSNYGYTF.

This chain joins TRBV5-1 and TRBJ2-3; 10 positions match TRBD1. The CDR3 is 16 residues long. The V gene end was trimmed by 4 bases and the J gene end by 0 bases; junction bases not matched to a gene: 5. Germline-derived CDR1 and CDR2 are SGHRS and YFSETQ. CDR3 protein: CASSAGQGTSTDTQYF. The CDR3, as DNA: TGCGCCAGCAGCGCGGGACAGGGGACGAGCACAGATACGCAGTATTTT.

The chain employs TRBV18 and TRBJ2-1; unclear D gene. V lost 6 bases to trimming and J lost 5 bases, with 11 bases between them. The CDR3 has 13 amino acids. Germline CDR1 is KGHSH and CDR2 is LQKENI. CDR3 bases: TGTGCCAGCTCCAGCCCTCAGGACAATGAGCAGTTCTTC. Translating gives CASSSPQDNEQFF.

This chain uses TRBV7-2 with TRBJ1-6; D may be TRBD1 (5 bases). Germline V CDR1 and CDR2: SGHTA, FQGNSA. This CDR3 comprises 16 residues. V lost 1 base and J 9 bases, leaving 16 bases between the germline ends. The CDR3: CASSLGQGRATSPLHF. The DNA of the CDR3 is TGTGCCAGCAGCTTAGGTCAGGGTAGGGCTACTTCACCCCTCCACTTT.

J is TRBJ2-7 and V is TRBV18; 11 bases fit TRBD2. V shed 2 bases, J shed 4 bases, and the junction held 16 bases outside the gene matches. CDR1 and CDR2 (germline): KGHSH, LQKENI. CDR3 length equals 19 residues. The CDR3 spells CASSPRVLAGATSPYEQYF. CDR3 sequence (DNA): TGTGCCAGCTCACCAAGGGTACTAGCGGGAGCCACTTCTCCTTACGAGCAGTACTTC.

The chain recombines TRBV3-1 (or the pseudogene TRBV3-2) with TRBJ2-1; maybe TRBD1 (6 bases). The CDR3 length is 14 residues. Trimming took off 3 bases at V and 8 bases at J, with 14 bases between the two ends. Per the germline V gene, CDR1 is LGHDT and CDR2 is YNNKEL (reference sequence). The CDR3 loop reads CASSHRTDTDEQFF. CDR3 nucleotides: TGTGCCAGCAGCCACAGGACAGATACCGATGAGCAGTTCTTC.

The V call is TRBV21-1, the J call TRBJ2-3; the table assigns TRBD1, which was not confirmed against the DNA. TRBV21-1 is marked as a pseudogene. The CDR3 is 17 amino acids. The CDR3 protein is CASSKGGQGPFTDTQYF. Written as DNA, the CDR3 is TGTGCCAGCAGCAAAGGGGGACAGGGACCGTTCACAGATACGCAGTATTTT.

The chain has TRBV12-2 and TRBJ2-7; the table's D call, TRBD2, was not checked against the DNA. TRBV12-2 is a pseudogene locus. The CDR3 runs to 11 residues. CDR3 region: CALYGGYEQYF. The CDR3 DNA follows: TGTGCGCTATACGGGGGTTACGAGCAGTACTTC.